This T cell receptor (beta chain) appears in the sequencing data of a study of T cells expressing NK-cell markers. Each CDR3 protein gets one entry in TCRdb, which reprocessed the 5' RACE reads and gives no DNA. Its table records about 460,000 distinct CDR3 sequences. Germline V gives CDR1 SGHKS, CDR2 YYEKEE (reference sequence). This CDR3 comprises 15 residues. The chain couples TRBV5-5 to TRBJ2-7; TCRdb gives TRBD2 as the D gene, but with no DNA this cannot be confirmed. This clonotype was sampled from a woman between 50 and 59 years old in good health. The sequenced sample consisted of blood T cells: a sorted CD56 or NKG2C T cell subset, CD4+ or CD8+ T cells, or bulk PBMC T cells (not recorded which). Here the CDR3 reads CASSLYSGDTYEQYF. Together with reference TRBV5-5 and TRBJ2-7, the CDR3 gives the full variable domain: DAGVTQSPTHLIKTRGQQVTLRCSPISGHKSVSWYQQVLGQGPQFIFQYYEKEERGRGNFPDRFSARQFPNYSSELNVNALLLGDSALYLCASSLYSGDTYEQYFGPGTRLTVT.